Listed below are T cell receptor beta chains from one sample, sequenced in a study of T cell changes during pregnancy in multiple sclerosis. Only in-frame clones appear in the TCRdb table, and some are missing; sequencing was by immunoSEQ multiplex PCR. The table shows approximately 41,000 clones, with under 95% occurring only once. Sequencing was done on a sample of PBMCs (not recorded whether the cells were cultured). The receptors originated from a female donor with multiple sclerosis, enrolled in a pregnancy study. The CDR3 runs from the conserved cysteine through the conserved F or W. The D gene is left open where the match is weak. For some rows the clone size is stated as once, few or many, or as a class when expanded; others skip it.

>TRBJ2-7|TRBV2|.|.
CASRALAYEQYF
TGTGCCAGCAGGGCTTTAGCCTACGAGCAGTACTTC
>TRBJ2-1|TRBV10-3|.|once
CAISESWGDRNEQFF
TGTGCCATCAGTGAGTCGTGGGGGGACCGTAATGAGCAGTTCTTC
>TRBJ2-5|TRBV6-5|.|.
CASSYSGGWWETQYF
TGTGCCAGCAGTTACTCGGGGGGCTGGTGGGAGACCCAGTACTTC
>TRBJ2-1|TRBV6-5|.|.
CASSYHGGEQFF
TGTGCCAGCAGTTATCACGGAGGGGAGCAGTTCTTC
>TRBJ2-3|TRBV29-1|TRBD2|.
CSGSGLAGVVDTQYF
TGCAGCGGATCGGGACTAGCGGGAGTGGTAGATACGCAGTATTTT
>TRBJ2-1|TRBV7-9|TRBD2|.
CASRVAGDPSYNEQFF
TGTGCCAGCAGAGTAGCGGGAGATCCTTCCTACAATGAGCAGTTCTTC
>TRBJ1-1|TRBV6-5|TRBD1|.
CASSYSRAGGYTEAFF
TGTGCCAGCAGTTACTCGAGGGCAGGGGGGTACACTGAAGCTTTCTTT
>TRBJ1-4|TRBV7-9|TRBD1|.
CASSSNRGTTNEKLFF
TGTGCCAGCAGCTCAAACAGGGGGACAACTAATGAAAAACTGTTTTTT
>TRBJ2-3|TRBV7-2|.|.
CASSLVQSTDTQYF
TGTGCCAGCAGCTTAGTGCAGAGCACAGATACGCAGTATTTT
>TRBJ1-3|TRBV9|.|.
CASSVGTSGNTIYF
TGTGCCAGCAGCGTTGGTACCTCTGGAAACACCATATATTTT
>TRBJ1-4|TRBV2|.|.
CASLEGSSTNEKLFF
TGTGCCAGTCTGGAAGGGTCATCAACTAATGAAAAACTGTTTTTT
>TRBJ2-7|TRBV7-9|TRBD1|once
CASSLGAGGLNEQYF
TGTGCCAGCAGCTTAGGGGCAGGGGGTTTGAACGAGCAGTACTTC
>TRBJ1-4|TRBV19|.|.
CASSRTVTNEKLFF
TGTGCCAGTAGTAGGACAGTTACTAATGAAAAACTGTTTTTT
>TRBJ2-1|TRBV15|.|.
CATSRDRSGSSNEQFF
TGTGCCACCAGCAGAGATAGGAGCGGGTCAAGCAATGAGCAGTTCTTC
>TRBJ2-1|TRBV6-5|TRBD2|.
CASSWPLAGGWNEQFF
TGTGCCAGCAGTTGGCCCCTGGCGGGAGGTTGGAATGAGCAGTTCTTC
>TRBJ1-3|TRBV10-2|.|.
CASSGGNTIYF
TGCGCCAGCAGTGGAGGAAACACCATATATTTT
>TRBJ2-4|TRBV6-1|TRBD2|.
CASESGSTKNIQYF
TGTGCCAGCGAAAGCGGGAGCACGAAAAACATTCAGTACTTC
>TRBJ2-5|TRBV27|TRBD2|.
CASSLLSGRAQETQYF
TGTGCCAGCAGTCTCCTAAGCGGGAGGGCCCAAGAGACCCAGTACTTC
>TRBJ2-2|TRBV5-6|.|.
CASSLGTHTGELFF
TGTGCCAGCAGCTTGGGGACACACACCGGGGAGCTGTTTTTT
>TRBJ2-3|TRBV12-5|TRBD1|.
CASGPGQGETDTQYF
TGTGCTAGTGGTCCGGGACAGGGAGAAACGGATACGCAGTATTTT
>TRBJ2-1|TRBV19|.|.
CATSGLEGVYNEQFF
TGTGCCACATCAGGGTTGGAGGGCGTATACAATGAGCAGTTCTTC
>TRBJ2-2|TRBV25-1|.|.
CASSPGANTGELFF
TGTGCCAGCAGTCCAGGGGCGAACACCGGGGAGCTGTTTTTT
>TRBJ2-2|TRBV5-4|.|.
CASSSSGVKAGELFF
TGTGCCAGCAGCTCGTCGGGGGTTAAGGCCGGGGAGCTGTTTTTT
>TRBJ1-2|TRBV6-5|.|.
CASSYGQGWGYTF
TGTGCCAGCAGTTACGGGCAGGGTTGGGGCTACACCTTC
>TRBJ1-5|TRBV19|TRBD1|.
CASSILHDRGLRQPQHF
TGTGCCAGTAGTATACTCCACGACAGGGGGCTTCGTCAGCCCCAGCATTTT
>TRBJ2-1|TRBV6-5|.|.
CASRPYSSYNEQFF
TGTGCCAGCCGACCCTACAGCTCCTACAATGAGCAGTTCTTC
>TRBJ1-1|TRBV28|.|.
CASAVITPGGHTEAFF
TGTGCCAGCGCAGTCATAACTCCTGGGGGGCACACTGAAGCTTTCTTT
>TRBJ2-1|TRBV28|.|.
CASSLLLADYNEQFF
TGTGCCAGCAGTTTATTATTGGCAGACTACAATGAGCAGTTCTTC
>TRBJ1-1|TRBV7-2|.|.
CASSLLPSNTEAFF
TGTGCCAGCAGCTTATTACCGTCGAACACTGAAGCTTTCTTT
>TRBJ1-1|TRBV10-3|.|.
CAISESNGRGALGAFF
TGTGCCATCAGTGAGTCTAATGGCAGGGGCGCACTCGGAGCTTTCTTT
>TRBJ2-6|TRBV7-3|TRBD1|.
CASSSTGGNSGANVLTF
TGTGCCAGCAGCTCGACAGGGGGGAACTCTGGGGCCAACGTCCTGACTTTC
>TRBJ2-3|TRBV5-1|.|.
CASKGGAGPDTQYF
TGCGCCAGCAAGGGGGGCGCGGGGCCAGATACGCAGTATTTT
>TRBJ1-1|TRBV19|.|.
CASSMGDISTEAFF
TGTGCCAGTAGTATGGGTGACATAAGTACTGAAGCTTTCTTT
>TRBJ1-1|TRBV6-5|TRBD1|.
CASSPSSGGVTEAFF
TGTGCCAGCAGTCCTTCTTCAGGGGGCGTGACTGAAGCTTTCTTT
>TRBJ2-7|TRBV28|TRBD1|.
CASSEGTGRGEQYF
TGTGCCAGCAGCGAGGGGACAGGGAGGGGCGAGCAGTACTTC
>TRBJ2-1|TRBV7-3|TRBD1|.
CASSPLPGTGERSGNEQFF
TGTGCCAGCAGCCCCCTCCCCGGGACAGGGGAGCGGAGCGGCAATGAGCAGTTCTTC
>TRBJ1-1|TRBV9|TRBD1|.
CASSADRGDTEAFF
TGTGCCAGCAGCGCCGACAGGGGGGACACTGAAGCTTTCTTT
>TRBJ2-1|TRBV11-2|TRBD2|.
CASSGVAGPINEQFF
TGTGCCAGCAGCGGAGTAGCGGGCCCCATCAATGAGCAGTTCTTC
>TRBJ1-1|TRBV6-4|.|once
CASSDGHEMEAFF
TGTGCCAGCAGTGACGGACATGAGATGGAAGCTTTCTTT
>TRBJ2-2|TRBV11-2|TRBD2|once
CASGGTSGSTGELFF
TGTGCCAGCGGTGGAACTAGCGGCTCTACCGGGGAGCTGTTTTTT